Sequencing of this T cell receptor beta chain was carried out in a study of identical twins. General study results and limits: Donors were not followed over many years; analysis was cross-sectional.

From the 5' RACE reads, TCRdb called clonotypes with MiXCR, one entry per CDR3 protein. Among about 890,000 distinct CDR3 sequences listed, about 12% were seen once. The CDR3 has 13 residues. CDR1 and CDR2 from the germline V gene are LNHDA and SQIVND (reference sequence). Unmatched junction bases numbered 1, after V lost 3 bases and J lost 4 bases. The donor group consisted entirely of healthy Caucasians. This clonotype was counted many times. Its cognate antigen is unknown. These data were also reused for a study on yellow fever vaccine responses in identical twins.

The sequence was collected from a woman aged 18 to 35 in good health. The material sequenced was PBMCs. The chain uses TRBV19 and TRBJ2-7; 9 nucleotides align to TRBD2. The CDR3 DNA follows: TGTGCCAGTAGTATTAGCGGGAGTTACGAGCAGTACTTC. Translated: CASSISGSYEQYF.